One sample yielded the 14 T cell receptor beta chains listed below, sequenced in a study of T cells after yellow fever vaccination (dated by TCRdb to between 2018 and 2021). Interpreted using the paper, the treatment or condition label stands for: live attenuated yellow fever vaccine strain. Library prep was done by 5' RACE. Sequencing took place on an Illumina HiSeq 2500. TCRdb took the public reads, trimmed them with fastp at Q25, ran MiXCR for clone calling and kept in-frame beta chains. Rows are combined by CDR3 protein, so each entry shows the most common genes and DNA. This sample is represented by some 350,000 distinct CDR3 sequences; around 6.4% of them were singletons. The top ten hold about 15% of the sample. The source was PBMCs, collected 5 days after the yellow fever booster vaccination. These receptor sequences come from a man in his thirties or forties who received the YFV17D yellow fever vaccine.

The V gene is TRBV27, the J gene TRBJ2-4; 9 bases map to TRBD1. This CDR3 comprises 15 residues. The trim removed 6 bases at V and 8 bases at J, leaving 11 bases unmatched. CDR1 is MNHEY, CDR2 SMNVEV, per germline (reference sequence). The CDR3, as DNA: TGTGCCAGCAGGGCCCACAGGGGGCGCAAGGACATTCAGTACTTC. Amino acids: CASRAHRGRKDIQYF.

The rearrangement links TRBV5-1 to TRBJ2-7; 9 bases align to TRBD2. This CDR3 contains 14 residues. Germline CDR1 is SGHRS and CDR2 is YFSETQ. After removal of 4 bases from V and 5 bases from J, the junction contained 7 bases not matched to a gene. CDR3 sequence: CASSQGTSTHEQYF. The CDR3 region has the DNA TGCGCCAGCAGCCAGGGGACTAGCACCCACGAGCAGTACTTC. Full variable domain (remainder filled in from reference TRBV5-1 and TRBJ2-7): KAGVTQTPRYLIKTRGQQVTLSCSPISGHRSVSWYQQTPGQGLQFLFEYFSETQRNKGNFPGRFSGRQFSNSRSEMNVSTLELGDSALYLCASSQGTSTHEQYFGPGTRLTVT.

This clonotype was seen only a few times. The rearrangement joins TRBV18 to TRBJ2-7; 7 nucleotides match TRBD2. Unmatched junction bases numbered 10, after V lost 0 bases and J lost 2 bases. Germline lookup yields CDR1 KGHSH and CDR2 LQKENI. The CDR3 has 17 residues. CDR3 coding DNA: TGTGCCAGCTCACCACCTGGCGGAATAGCGGGTGCCTACGAGCAGTACTTC. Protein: CASSPPGGIAGAYEQYF.

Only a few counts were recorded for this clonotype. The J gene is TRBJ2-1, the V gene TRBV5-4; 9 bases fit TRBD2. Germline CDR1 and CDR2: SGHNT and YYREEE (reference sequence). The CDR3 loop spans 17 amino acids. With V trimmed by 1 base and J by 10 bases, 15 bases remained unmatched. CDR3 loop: CASSLPGGIAGVREQFF. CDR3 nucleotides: TGTGCCAGCAGCTTGCCGGGAGGGATAGCGGGAGTCCGGGAGCAGTTCTTC.

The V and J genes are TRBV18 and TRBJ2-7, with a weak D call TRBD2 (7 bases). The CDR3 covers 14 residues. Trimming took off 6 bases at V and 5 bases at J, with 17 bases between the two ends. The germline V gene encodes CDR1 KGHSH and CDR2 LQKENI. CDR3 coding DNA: TGTGCCAGCTCTTCACAGGGAGGGGGAAACGAGCAGTACTTC. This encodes CASSSQGGGNEQYF.

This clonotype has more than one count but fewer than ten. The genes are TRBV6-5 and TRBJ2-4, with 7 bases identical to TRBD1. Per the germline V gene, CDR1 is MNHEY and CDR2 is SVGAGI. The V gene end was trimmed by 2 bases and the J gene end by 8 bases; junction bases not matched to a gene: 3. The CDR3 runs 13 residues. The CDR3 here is CASSYDRAHIQYF. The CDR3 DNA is TGTGCCAGCAGTTACGACAGGGCACACATTCAGTACTTC.

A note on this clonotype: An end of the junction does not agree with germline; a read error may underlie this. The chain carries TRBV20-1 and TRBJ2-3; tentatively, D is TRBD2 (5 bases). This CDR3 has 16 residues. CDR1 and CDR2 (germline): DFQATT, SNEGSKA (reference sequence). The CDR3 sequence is CCARPIYGGNTDTQYF. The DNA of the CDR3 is TGCTGTGCTAGACCTATTTATGGAGGAAACACAGATACGCAGTATTTT.

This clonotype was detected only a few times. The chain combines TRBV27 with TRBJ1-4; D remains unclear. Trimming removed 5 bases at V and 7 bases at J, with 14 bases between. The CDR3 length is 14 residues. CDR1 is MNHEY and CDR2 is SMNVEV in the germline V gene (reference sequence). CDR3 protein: CASSQTRRGEKLFF. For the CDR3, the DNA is TGTGCCAGCAGTCAAACCAGACGGGGTGAAAAACTGTTTTTT.

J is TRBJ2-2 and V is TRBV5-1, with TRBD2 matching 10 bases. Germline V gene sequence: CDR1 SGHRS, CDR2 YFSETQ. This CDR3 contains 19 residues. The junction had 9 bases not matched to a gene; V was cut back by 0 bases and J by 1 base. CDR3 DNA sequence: TGCGCCAGCAGCTTGGACACTAGCGGGACCCTTTGGAACACCGGGGAGCTGTTTTTT. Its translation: CASSLDTSGTLWNTGELFF. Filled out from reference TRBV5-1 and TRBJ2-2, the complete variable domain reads KAGVTQTPRYLIKTRGQQVTLSCSPISGHRSVSWYQQTPGQGLQFLFEYFSETQRNKGNFPGRFSGRQFSNSRSEMNVSTLELGDSALYLCASSLDTSGTLWNTGELFFGEGSRLTVL.

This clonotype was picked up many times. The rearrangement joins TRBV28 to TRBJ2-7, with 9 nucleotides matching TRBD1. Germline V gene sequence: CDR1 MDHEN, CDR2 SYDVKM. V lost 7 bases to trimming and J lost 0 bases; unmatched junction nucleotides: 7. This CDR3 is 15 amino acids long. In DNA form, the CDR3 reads TGTGCCAGCATCCCGGGACAGGGCTACTCCTACGAGCAGTACTTC. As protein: CASIPGQGYSYEQYF.

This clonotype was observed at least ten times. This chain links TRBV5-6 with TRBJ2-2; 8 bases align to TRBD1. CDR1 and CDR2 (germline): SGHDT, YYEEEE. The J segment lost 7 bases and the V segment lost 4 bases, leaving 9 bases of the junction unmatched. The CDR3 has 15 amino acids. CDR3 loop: CASSDGQGPVGELFF. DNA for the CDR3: TGTGCCAGCAGCGACGGACAGGGCCCTGTCGGGGAGCTGTTTTTT.

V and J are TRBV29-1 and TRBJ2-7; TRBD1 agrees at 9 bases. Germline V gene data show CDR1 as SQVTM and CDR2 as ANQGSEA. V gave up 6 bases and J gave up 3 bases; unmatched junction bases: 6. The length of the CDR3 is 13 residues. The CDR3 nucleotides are TGCAGCGTGGAACAGGGGGCTTACTACGAGCAGTACTTC. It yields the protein CSVEQGAYYEQYF.

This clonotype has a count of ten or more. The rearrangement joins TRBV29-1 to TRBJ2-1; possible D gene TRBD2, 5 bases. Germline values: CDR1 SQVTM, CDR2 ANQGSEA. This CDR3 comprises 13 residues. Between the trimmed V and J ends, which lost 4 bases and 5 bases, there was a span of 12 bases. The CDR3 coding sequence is TGCAGCGTTGCCCCAGCGGTAAACAATGAGCAGTTCTTC. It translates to CSVAPAVNNEQFF.

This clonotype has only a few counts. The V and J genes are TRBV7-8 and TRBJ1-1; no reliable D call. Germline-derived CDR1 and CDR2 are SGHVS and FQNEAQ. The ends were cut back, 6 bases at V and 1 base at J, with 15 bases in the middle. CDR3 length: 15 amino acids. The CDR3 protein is CASSLYRGPNTEAFF. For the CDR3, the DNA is TGTGCCAGCAGTCTCTACCGCGGACCGAACACTGAAGCTTTCTTT.